Given below is one T cell receptor beta chain in context. V was pared by 5 bases and J by 2 bases, with 9 bases of the junction left unmatched. The CDR3 has 16 residues. Germline assignment: CDR1 LNHDA and CDR2 SQIVND (reference sequence). The sample comes from a study of blood T cell repertoires in COVID-19. Turning to the study itself: The United States, Italy and Spain were the sources of the acute and convalescent COVID-19 samples.

Clones were sequenced by immunoSEQ multiplex PCR, and TCRdb holds only the in-frame ones, with some missing. The table lists about 310,000 clones, 80% to 90% of them singletons. Sequencing was carried out using PBMCs or T cells enriched from blood (not recorded which). The chain recombines TRBV19 with TRBJ2-3, with 8 bases identical to TRBD1. The receptor was isolated from a man aged 25-45 years who had recovered from COVID-19. This chain's CDR3 is CASSPPRTGLTDTQYF. The CDR3 bases are TGTGCCAGTAGTCCACCGCGGACAGGGCTCACAGATACGCAGTATTTT.